These 5 T cell receptor beta chains came from one sample sequenced in a study of spatial heterogeneity in lung cancer. Each CDR3 protein gets one entry after TCRdb re-called the 5' RACE reads with MiXCR. The table records approximately 7,600 distinct CDR3 sequences, 13% to 15% of them present only once. Time point of the sample: sample taken at primary tumor resection. Study conclusions and caveats: Tracking of tumor mutation counts was seen in expanded intratumoral alpha and beta TCR counts.

No antigen is known for these receptors. This specimen was lung tumor tissue, taken at surgery. All receptors come from a female donor with early-stage non-small cell lung cancer.

This clonotype showed up many times. The V gene is TRBV24-1, the J gene TRBJ2-1, with TRBD2 matching 10 bases. The CDR3 extends over 16 amino acids. J gave up 5 bases and V 4 bases, and 7 bases lay outside the gene matches. Germline V CDR1 and CDR2: KGHDR, SFDVKD. CDR3 protein: CATSDPLAGANNEQFF. In nucleotides, the CDR3 is TGTGCCACCAGTGACCCGCTAGCGGGGGCCAACAATGAGCAGTTCTTC.

By share, this clonotype counts as medium-sized. This rearrangement joins TRBV12-3 or TRBV12-4 to TRBJ1-6; D possibly corresponds to TRBD1 (5 bases). V lost 5 bases to trimming and J lost 4 bases, with 9 bases between them. The CDR3 is made up of 14 amino acids. The CDR3 is CASSPTDYNSPLHF. In DNA form, the CDR3 reads TGTGCCAGCAGTCCGACAGATTATAATTCACCCCTCCACTTT.

V usage is TRBV11-3 and J usage is TRBJ1-1; D may be TRBD1 (6 bases). The CDR3 covers 14 residues. CDR1 is SGHNT, CDR2 YENEEA, per germline. Deletions cut 4 bases from V and 3 bases from J, with 12 bases between. This CDR3 reads CASSSPRGYTEAFF. For the CDR3, the DNA is TGTGCCAGCAGCTCACCGAGGGGGTACACTGAAGCTTTCTTT. Full variable domain (remainder filled in from reference TRBV11-3 and TRBJ1-1): EAGVVQSPRYKIIEKKQPVAFWCNPISGHNTLYWYLQNLGQGPELLIRYENEEAVDDSQLPKDRFSAERLKGVDSTLKIQPAELGDSAVYLCASSSPRGYTEAFFGQGTRLTVV.

This clonotype was counted at least ten times. The CDR3 sequence: CSVERTGHGYTF. The DNA of the CDR3 is TGCAGCGTTGAAAGAACAGGGCATGGCTACACCTTC. J is TRBJ1-2 and V is TRBV29-1; D may be TRBD1 (6 bases). From germline, CDR1 is SQVTM and CDR2 ANQGSEA. V was trimmed by 2 bases and J by 6 bases, leaving 10 bases between them. The CDR3 runs 12 residues.

This clonotype has at least ten counts. V usage is TRBV3-1 and J usage is TRBJ1-3, with TRBD1 as a possible D gene (5 bases). Germline assignment: CDR1 LGHDT and CDR2 YNNKEL (reference sequence). V dropped 2 bases and J dropped 1 base, with 6 bases sitting between them. This CDR3 has 14 amino acids. The chain's CDR3 is CASSQRGSGNTIYF. The CDR3 bases are TGTGCCAGCAGCCAACGGGGGTCTGGAAACACCATATATTTT.